This T cell receptor beta chain was recovered during a study of blood T cell repertoires in COVID-19. Profiling relied on immunoSEQ multiplex PCR, and the TCRdb table lists in-frame clones only, not all of them. The sample has 95,000 to 150,000 clones; roughly 74% are singletons. CDR3 length: 14 amino acids. The V gene's germline CDR1 is LNHDA and CDR2 SQIVND (reference sequence). The J segment lost 6 bases and the V segment lost 7 bases, leaving 8 bases of the junction unmatched. This sequence joins TRBV19 and TRBJ2-1, with TRBD2 identical over 8 bases. The receptor comes from an elderly man with COVID-19, enrolled during active disease. Sequencing input: peripheral blood. CDR3 amino acids: CASTQPGGPNEQFF. The DNA of the CDR3 is TGTGCCAGTACCCAGCCGGGAGGGCCCAATGAGCAGTTCTTC.